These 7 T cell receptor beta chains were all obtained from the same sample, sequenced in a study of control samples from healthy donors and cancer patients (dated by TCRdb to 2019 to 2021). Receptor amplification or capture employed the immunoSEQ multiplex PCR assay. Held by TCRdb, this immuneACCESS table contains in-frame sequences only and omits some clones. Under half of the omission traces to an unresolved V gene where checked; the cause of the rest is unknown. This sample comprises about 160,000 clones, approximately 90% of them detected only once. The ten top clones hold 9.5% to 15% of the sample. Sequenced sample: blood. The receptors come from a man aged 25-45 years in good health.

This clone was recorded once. CDR3 protein: CASSTDQGEQYF. The CDR3 coding sequence is TGTGCCAGCAGCACCGACCAGGGCGAGCAGTACTTC. This sequence joins TRBV7-9 and TRBJ2-7; D is possibly TRBD1 (5 bases). Germline assignment: CDR1 SEHNR and CDR2 FQNEAQ (reference sequence). The CDR3 runs 12 residues. Trimming stripped 5 bases from V and 6 bases from J, with 11 bases between.

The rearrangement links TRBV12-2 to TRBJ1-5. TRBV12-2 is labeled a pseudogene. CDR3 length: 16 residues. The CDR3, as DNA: TGTGCAAGTCGCTTACTTAAGGGGGGGAGCAATCAGCCCCAGCATTTT. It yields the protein CASRLLKGGSNQPQHF.

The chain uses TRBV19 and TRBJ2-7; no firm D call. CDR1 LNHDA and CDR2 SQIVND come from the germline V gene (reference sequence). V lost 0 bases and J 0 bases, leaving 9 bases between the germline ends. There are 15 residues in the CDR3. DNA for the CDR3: TGTGCCAGTAGTATAGATCGTTCCCTCTCCTACGAGCAGTACTTC. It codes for CASSIDRSLSYEQYF.

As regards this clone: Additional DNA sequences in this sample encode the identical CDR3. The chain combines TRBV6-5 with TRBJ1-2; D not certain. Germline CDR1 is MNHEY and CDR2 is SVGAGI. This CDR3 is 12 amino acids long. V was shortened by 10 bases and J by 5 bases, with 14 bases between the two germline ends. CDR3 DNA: TGTGCCACTTTATCCGACGGATATGGCTACACCTTC. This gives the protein CATLSDGYGYTF.

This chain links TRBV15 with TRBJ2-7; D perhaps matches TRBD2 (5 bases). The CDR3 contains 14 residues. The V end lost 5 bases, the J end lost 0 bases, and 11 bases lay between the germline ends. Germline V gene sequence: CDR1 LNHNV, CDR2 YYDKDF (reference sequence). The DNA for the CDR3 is TGTGCCACCAGCGGGAGAGGGAGCTCCTACGAGCAGTACTTC. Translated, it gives CATSGRGSSYEQYF. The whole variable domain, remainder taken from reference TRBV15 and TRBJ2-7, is DAMVIQNPRYQVTQFGKPVTLSCSQTLNHNVMYWYQQKSSQAPKLLFHYYDKDFNNEADTPDNFQSRRPNTSFCFLDIRSPGLGDTAMYLCATSGRGSSYEQYFGPGTRLTVT.

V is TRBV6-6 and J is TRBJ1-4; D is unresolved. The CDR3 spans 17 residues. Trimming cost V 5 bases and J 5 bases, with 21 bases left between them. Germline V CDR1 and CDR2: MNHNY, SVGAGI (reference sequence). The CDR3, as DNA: TGTGCCAGCAGTCTAACTCGAACGGCTCGCCGAAATGAAAAACTGTTTTTT. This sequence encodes CASSLTRTARRNEKLFF.

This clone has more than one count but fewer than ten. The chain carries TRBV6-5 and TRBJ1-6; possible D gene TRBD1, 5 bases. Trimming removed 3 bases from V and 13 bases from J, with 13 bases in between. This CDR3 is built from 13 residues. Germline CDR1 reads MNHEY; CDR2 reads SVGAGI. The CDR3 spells CASSYNGDVPLHF. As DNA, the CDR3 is TGTGCCAGCAGTTATAATGGGGACGTCCCCCTCCACTTT.